This TCR beta chain was documented in a study of T cell clonality in common variable immunodeficiency. Points from the study as a whole: In common variable immunodeficiency, TCR beta chains reportedly carried fewer deletions and N-nucleotide insertions. TCRbeta clonality was increased in CVID versus healthy controls. Compared with controls, CVID subjects had fewer shared TCRbeta clones.

As for this clone: The antigen is not known. Read sequence stops 3 residues before the CDR3 end, and the germline J gene provides the missing end. The identical CDR3 is also encoded by other nucleotide sequences in the sample.

V trimming: 8 bases; J trimming: 1 base; junction bases outside the gene matches: 2. CDR3 length: 13 amino acids. In germline, CDR1 is SEHNR, CDR2 FQNEAQ (reference sequence). CVID subjects were some 15 female and around 31 male, aged about 8 to 65. Produced via immunoSEQ multiplex PCR; TCRdb's table is partial and in-frame only. The sample shows some 17,000 clones, none of them appearing just once. J is TRBJ2-3 and V is TRBV7-9; 8 positions match TRBD1. The material sequenced was peripheral blood mononuclear cells. This clonotype was sampled from a human donor with common variable immunodeficiency. The CDR3 bases that were read are TGTGCCAGCCTACAGGGGGGCACAGATACG. This sequence encodes CASLQGGTDT. In full, the CDR3 is CASLQGGTDTQYF.